Included here is one T cell receptor (beta chain) sequence, with context. No antigen is known for it. The assay was immunoSEQ multiplex PCR, and TCRdb's table has in-frame clones only and misses some. The profile shows 85,000 to 100,000 clones, around 88% of them singletons. Germline values: CDR1 ENHRY, CDR2 SYGVKD. The CDR3 runs 13 residues. Trimming stripped 6 bases from V and 9 bases from J, with 17 bases between. During the collection period, no donor immune events like infections were recorded. This sample stems from a study of identifying expanded T cells in peripheral blood. The study's findings and limits: Across healthy donors, higher total template counts meant significantly greater approximately two-week count variance. Approximately 1.2 clones differed between technical replicates, versus 16.4 and 19 over time.

The specimen sequenced was blood. This sequence joins TRBV10-3 and TRBJ2-5; D gene uncertain. This clonotype was obtained from a person aged 18-69 years in good health. The CDR3 loop is CAIRQSQIGSQYF. CDR3 DNA: TGTGCCATCAGACAGAGCCAGATTGGGTCCCAGTACTTC.